This entry features one T cell receptor (beta chain) sequence. Its binding antigen is unknown. No base-level quality is on record; no much larger clone is a single base apart. The data belong to a study of cytomegalovirus exposure and HLA in healthy donors listed by TCRdb under 2017. Context from the whole study: According to a later analysis, one platform produced both the roughly 130 validation repertoires and the roughly 640 repertoires of the first cohort. The study was designed to test whether signatures of past pathogen exposure could be identified by cataloging public T cell receptors. In addition to the first cohort of roughly 670 subjects, a separate validation cohort of 130 or so different subjects was used. To predict cytomegalovirus infection status, the study brought together high-throughput TCR immunosequencing, statistical association of individual TCRs with disease status, and machine learning.

Receptor amplification or capture employed the immunoSEQ multiplex PCR assay. The original pipeline was this. A statistical classification framework was developed to diagnose cytomegalovirus status using the catalog of TCR beta chain sequences. TCRdb re-hosts the immuneACCESS table, in-frame sequences only. Its copies lack some clones; in the studies checked, an unresolved V gene accounts for under half of them, and the cause for the rest is not known. The D gene and trimming were derived from the DNA, and the V and J assignments and clone size from that table. The sample has more than 70,000 clones on record, 90% to 96% of them singletons. Jointly, the top ten make up 1.5% to 2% of the sample. On the study overall, not on this receptor specifically: A few of the identified cytomegalovirus-associated TCR beta chains were confirmed in vitro to be specific for cytomegalovirus antigens. In the study, 150 to 200 TCR beta chains were listed as associated with cytomegalovirus. In a later analysis, TCRs clustered in the first cohort were found to also tend to co-occur in the 120 or so validation repertoires, with about 94% of cluster scores above 0. According to the authors, the approach could potentially be generalized to other disease states and immunological phenotypes. A later analysis lacked HLA typing for the validation cohort, so it scored co-occurrence in that cohort across all 130 or so repertoires. The classifier was reported to diagnose cytomegalovirus status with high specificity and sensitivity in both the original cohort and the validation cohort. Across donors, most TCR sequences were observed very rarely, whereas some public TCRs were present in many individuals.

The donors were included in the validation cohort of approximately 130 subjects, a group kept apart from the roughly 700-subject first cohort. Including the terminal cysteine and phenylalanine, the CDR3 comprises 13 residues. Only CDR3 DNA is held: 39 bases, read in frame from base 1. V is cut by 4 bases and J by 3 bases, and the space between the germline ends is 10 bases. Via the germline V gene (reference sequence), CDR1 is GTSNPN and CDR2 SVGIG. Material for sequencing was PBMCs. The rearranged chain carries TRBV30 and TRBJ1-5, with TRBD1 as a weak D call on 5 bases. This TCR derives from a man aged 18 to 29 in good health and CMV-seropositive. The DNA sequence reads TGTGCCTGGAATGGGGGGTTCAATCAGCCCCAGCATTTT. This gives the protein CAWNGGFNQPQHF.